The source of this T cell receptor beta chain is a study of cytomegalovirus exposure and HLA in healthy donors. Study findings and constraints: A list of approximately 150 TCR beta chains associated with cytomegalovirus was given.

V dropped 2 bases and J dropped 5 bases, with 13 bases sitting between them. The V gene's germline CDR1 is MGHRA and CDR2 YSYEKL. CDR3 length: 14 residues. Primers: 60 Vbeta forward and 13 Jbeta reverse. The method was immunoSEQ multiplex PCR; TCRdb's version includes in-frame clones alone and lacks a portion of them. Here the sample spans about 82,000 clones, around 70% being singletons. In this sample, this clone turned up once. Its matching antigen is unknown. Sample: PBMCs. V is TRBV4-1 and J is TRBJ2-7, with D possibly matching TRBD1 (5 bases). This sequence was found in a woman aged 45-59 years in good health and CMV-seropositive. The CDR3 nucleotides read TGCGCCAGCAGCCAAAGCCCCCCAGGGCACGAGCAGTACTTC. Protein sequence: CASSQSPPGHEQYF.